A selection of T cell receptor beta chains follows, all from one sample in a study of blood T cell repertoires in COVID-19. Assay: immunoSEQ multiplex PCR; the TCRdb copy retains only in-frame clones and omits some. The sample carries 200,000 to 250,000 clones, approximately 83% recorded once. The sample consisted of PBMCs or T cells enriched from blood (not recorded which). The origin of the receptors is a woman in her sixties who had recovered from COVID-19. Both conserved end residues are part of each CDR3. D genes are given only for firm matches. Clone size is not always given. Where it is, it says once, few, many or a class for expanded clones.

j_gene: TRBJ1-1
d_gene: -
v_gene: TRBV5-4
abundance: few
CDR3nt: TGTGCCAGCAGCTTGGCGGGACATAACACTGAAGCTTTCTTT
CDR3aa: CASSLAGHNTEAFF

j_gene: TRBJ1-2
d_gene: TRBD1
v_gene: TRBV5-4
abundance: -
CDR3nt: TGTGCCAGCAGCGTGGACAGGGTGGGTGGCTACACCTTC
CDR3aa: CASSVDRVGGYTF

j_gene: TRBJ1-5
d_gene: -
v_gene: TRBV27
abundance: -
CDR3nt: TGTGCCAGCAGTGTGGGGGGGCATAGCAATCAGCCCCAGCATTTT
CDR3aa: CASSVGGHSNQPQHF

j_gene: TRBJ2-3
d_gene: TRBD2
v_gene: TRBV3-1/TRBV3-2
abundance: once
CDR3nt: TGTGCCAGCAGCTTATCCATTAGCGGGAGTAACGCAGATACGCAGTATTTT
CDR3aa: CASSLSISGSNADTQYF

j_gene: TRBJ2-1
d_gene: -
v_gene: TRBV2
abundance: once
CDR3nt: TGTGCCAGCAGTGAATCGCGGGACCTCTTCAATGAGCAGTTCTTC
CDR3aa: CASSESRDLFNEQFF

j_gene: TRBJ1-6
d_gene: -
v_gene: TRBV2
abundance: -
CDR3nt: TGTGCCAGCAGTGAAGAGAGTCCGAGTAATAATTCACCCCTCCACTTT
CDR3aa: CASSEESPSNNSPLHF

j_gene: TRBJ1-5
d_gene: -
v_gene: TRBV2
abundance: -
CDR3nt: TGTGCCAGCAGTCTCACGGGGGACTCCAATCAGCCCCAGCATTTT
CDR3aa: CASSLTGDSNQPQHF

j_gene: TRBJ2-3
d_gene: TRBD2
v_gene: TRBV6-5
abundance: -
CDR3nt: TGTGCCAGCAGTCGTAGGACTAGCTACGATACGCAGTATTTT
CDR3aa: CASSRRTSYDTQYF

j_gene: TRBJ2-1
d_gene: TRBD1
v_gene: TRBV7-8
abundance: -
CDR3nt: TGTGCCAGCAGCTTCGGGACAGGGAGGAGTAATGAGCAGTTCTTC
CDR3aa: CASSFGTGRSNEQFF

j_gene: TRBJ2-5
d_gene: TRBD2
v_gene: TRBV12-5
abundance: -
CDR3nt: TGTGCTAGTGGTTTGGTACTAGCGGGAGAGGGAGAGACCCAGTACTTC
CDR3aa: CASGLVLAGEGETQYF

j_gene: TRBJ1-2
d_gene: TRBD1
v_gene: TRBV7-9
abundance: -
CDR3nt: TGTGCCAGCAGCTTGGCCGGGACAGGGGCGCATGGCTACACCTTC
CDR3aa: CASSLAGTGAHGYTF

j_gene: TRBJ1-4
d_gene: -
v_gene: TRBV2
abundance: -
CDR3nt: TGTGCCAGCAGTGAATATGTAAAACTGTTTTTT
CDR3aa: CASSEYVKLFF

j_gene: TRBJ1-2
d_gene: TRBD1
v_gene: TRBV5-1
abundance: few
CDR3nt: TGCGCCAGCAGCTTGCAGGGGGCGGACTATGGCTACACCTTC
CDR3aa: CASSLQGADYGYTF

j_gene: TRBJ1-1
d_gene: TRBD1
v_gene: TRBV3-1/TRBV3-2
abundance: -
CDR3nt: TGTGCCAGCAGCCACAAAACAGGGGGCGCGATGAACACTGAAGCTTTCTTT
CDR3aa: CASSHKTGGAMNTEAFF

j_gene: TRBJ2-5
d_gene: TRBD1
v_gene: TRBV7-9
abundance: -
CDR3nt: TGTGCCAGCAGCTTTGGGGACAGCCACCAAGAGACCCAGTACTTC
CDR3aa: CASSFGDSHQETQYF

j_gene: TRBJ2-1
d_gene: TRBD1
v_gene: TRBV29-1
abundance: few
CDR3nt: TGCAGCGTCACCGGGACAGGGTCGGATGAGCAGTTCTTC
CDR3aa: CSVTGTGSDEQFF

j_gene: TRBJ2-7
d_gene: TRBD1
v_gene: TRBV5-5
abundance: -
CDR3nt: TGTGCCAGCAGCCGGGCATTGGGACAGCAGTACGAGCAGTACTTC
CDR3aa: CASSRALGQQYEQYF

j_gene: TRBJ2-2
d_gene: TRBD2
v_gene: TRBV5-6
abundance: -
CDR3nt: TGTGCCAGCATAGGATCCCCAGCGGGAGACACCGGGGAGCTGTTTTTT
CDR3aa: CASIGSPAGDTGELFF

j_gene: TRBJ2-2
d_gene: TRBD2
v_gene: TRBV6-1
abundance: -
CDR3nt: TGTGCCAGCAGTGAAGCGAACGCGGGAGAGGCCGGGGAGCTGTTTTTT
CDR3aa: CASSEANAGEAGELFF

j_gene: TRBJ1-5
d_gene: TRBD1
v_gene: TRBV18
abundance: once
CDR3nt: TGTGCCAGCTCACCCCCGGGACAGGGAGGGGATCAGCCCCAGCATTTT
CDR3aa: CASSPPGQGGDQPQHF

j_gene: TRBJ2-7
d_gene: TRBD2
v_gene: TRBV7-2
abundance: -
CDR3nt: TGTGCCAGCAGCTTACTAGCGGGGGGTATCTACGAGCAGTACTTC
CDR3aa: CASSLLAGGIYEQYF